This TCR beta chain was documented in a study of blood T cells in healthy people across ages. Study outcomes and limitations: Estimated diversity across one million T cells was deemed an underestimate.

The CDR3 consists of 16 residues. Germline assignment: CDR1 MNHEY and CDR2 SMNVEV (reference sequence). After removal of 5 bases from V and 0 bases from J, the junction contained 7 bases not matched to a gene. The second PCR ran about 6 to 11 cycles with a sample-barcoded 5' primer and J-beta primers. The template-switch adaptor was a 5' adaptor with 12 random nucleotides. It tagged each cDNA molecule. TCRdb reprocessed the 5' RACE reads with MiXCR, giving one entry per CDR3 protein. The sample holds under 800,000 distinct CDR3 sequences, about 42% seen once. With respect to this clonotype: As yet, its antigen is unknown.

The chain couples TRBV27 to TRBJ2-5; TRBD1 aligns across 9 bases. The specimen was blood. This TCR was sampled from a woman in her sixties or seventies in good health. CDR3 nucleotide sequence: TGTGCCAGCAGTCCTCCGCACAGGGGGCACCAAGAGACCCAGTACTTC. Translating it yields CASSPPHRGHQETQYF.